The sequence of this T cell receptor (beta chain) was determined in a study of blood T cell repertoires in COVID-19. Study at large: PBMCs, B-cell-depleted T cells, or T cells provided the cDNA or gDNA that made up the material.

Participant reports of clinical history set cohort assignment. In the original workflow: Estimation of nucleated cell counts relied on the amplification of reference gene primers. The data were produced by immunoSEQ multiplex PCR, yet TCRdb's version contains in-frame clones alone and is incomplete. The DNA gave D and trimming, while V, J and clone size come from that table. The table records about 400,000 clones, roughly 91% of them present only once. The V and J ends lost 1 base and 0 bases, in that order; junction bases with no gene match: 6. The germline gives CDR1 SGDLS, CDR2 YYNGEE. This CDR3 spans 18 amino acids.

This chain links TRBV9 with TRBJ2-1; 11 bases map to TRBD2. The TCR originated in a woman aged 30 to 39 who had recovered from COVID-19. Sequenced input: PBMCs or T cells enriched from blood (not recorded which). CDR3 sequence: CASSVLAGGLGSYNEQFF. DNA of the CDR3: TGTGCCAGCAGCGTATTAGCGGGGGGGCTCGGCTCCTACAATGAGCAGTTCTTC.